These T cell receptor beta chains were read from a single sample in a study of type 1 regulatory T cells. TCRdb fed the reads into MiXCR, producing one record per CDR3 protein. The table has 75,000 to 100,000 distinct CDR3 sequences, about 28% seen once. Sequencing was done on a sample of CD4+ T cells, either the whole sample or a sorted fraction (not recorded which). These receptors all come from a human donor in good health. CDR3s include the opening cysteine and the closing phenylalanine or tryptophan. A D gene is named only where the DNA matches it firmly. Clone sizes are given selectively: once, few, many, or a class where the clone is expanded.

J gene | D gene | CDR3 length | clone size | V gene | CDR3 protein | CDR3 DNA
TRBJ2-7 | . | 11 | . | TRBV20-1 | CSAHRDYEQYF | TGCAGTGCTCACAGGGACTACGAGCAGTACTTC
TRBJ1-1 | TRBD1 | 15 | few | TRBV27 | CASGHRGLRNTEAFF | TGTGCCAGCGGACACAGGGGCCTTCGGAACACTGAAGCTTTCTTT
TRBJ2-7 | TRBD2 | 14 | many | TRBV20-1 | CSALTSGRGYEQYF | TGCAGTGCTCTTACTAGCGGGAGGGGGTACGAGCAGTACTTC
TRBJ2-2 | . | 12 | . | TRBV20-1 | CSVPSDPGELFF | TGCAGTGTCCCTAGCGACCCCGGGGAGCTGTTTTTT
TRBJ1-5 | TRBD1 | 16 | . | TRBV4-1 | CASSQANRGPFQPQHF | TGCGCCAGCAGCCAAGCGAACAGGGGGCCTTTTCAGCCCCAGCATTTT
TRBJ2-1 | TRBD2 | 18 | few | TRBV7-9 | CASSPGVLAGGPYNEQFF | TGTGCCAGCAGCCCGGGGGTCCTAGCGGGAGGACCTTACAATGAGCAGTTCTTC
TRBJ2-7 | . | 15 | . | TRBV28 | CASSESSVASYEQYF | TGTGCCAGCAGTGAATCTAGCGTTGCGTCCTACGAGCAGTACTTC
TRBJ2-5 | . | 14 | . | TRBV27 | CASSLSTLAATQYF | TGTGCCAGCAGTTTATCCACTCTAGCTGCGACCCAGTACTTC
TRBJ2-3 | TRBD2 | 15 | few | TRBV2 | CASRSTSGNTDTQYF | TGTGCCAGCAGGTCGACTAGCGGGAATACAGATACGCAGTATTTT
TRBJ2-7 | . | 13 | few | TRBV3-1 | CASSRSQTYEQYF | TGTGCCAGCAGCCGGTCACAAACCTACGAGCAGTACTTC
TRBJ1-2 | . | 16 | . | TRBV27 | CASSQQGRQSNYGYTF | TGTGCCAGCAGTCAACAAGGAAGACAGTCCAACTATGGCTACACCTTC
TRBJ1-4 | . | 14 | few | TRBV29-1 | CSVFLFGVGQKLFF | TGCAGCGTTTTTCTCTTCGGTGTTGGTCAAAAACTGTTTTTT
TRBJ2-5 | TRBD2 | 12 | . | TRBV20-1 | CSAGTSGETQYF | TGCAGTGCCGGGACTAGTGGGGAGACCCAGTACTTC
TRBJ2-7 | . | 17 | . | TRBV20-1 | CSARDSTTGGLSYEQYF | TGCAGTGCTAGAGATTCAACTACAGGTGGACTATCCTACGAGCAGTACTTC
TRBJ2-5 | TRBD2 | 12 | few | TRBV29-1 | CSLGAGQETQYF | TGCAGCCTCGGAGCGGGACAAGAGACCCAGTACTTC
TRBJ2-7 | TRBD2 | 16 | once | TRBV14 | CASSHKPGLAAYEQYF | TGTGCCAGCAGCCATAAACCGGGACTAGCGGCCTACGAGCAGTACTTC
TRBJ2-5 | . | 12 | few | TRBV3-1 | CASSQGQETQYF | TGTGCCAGCAGCCAGGGTCAGGAGACCCAGTACTTC
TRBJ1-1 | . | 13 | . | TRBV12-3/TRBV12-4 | CASSLQGYTEAFF | TGTGCCAGCAGTTTACAGGGTTACACTGAAGCTTTCTTT
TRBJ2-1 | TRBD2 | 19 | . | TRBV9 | CASSVATGTSGRADNEQFF | TGTGCCAGCAGCGTAGCTACTGGGACTAGCGGGAGGGCCGACAATGAGCAGTTCTTC
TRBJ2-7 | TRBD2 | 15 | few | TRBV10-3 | CAISESTSVIYEQYF | TGTGCCATCAGTGAGTCCACTAGCGTGATCTACGAGCAGTACTTC
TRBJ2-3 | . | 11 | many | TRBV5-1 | CASSLADTQYF | TGTGCCAGCAGCTTGGCAGATACGCAGTATTTT
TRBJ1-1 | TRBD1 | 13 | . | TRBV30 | CAWSLNRGTEAFF | TGTGCCTGGAGCCTTAACAGGGGCACTGAAGCTTTCTTT
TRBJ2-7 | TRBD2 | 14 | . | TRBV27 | CASSLAGEGYEQYF | TGTGCCAGCAGTTTAGCGGGAGAAGGCTACGAGCAGTACTTC
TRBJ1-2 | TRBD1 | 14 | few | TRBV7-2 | CASSGGQRGEGYTF | TGTGCCAGCAGTGGGGGACAGCGGGGGGAAGGCTACACCTTC
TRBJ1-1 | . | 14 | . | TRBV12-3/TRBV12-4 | CTSSWEGVNTEAFF | TGTACCAGCAGTTGGGAAGGGGTGAACACTGAAGCTTTCTTT
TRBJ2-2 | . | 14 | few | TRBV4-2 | CASSQDLIPGELFF | TGTGCCAGCAGCCAAGATTTGATTCCCGGGGAGCTGTTTTTT
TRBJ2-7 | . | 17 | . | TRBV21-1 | CASSKPRDSGDSYEQYF | TGTGCCAGCAGCAAACCGCGGGACAGCGGAGACTCCTACGAGCAGTACTTC
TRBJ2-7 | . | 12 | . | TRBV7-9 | CASSSDWNEQYF | TGTGCCAGCAGTTCGGACTGGAACGAGCAGTACTTC
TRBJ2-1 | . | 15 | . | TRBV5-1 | CASISGQPWDHEQFF | TGCGCCAGCATCTCGGGGCAGCCCTGGGACCATGAGCAGTTCTTC
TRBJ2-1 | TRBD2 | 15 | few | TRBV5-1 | CASSPSGRSSNEQFF | TGCGCCAGCAGCCCTAGCGGGAGAAGTTCGAATGAGCAGTTCTTC
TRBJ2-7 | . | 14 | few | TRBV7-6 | CASSPQVGLAEQYF | TGTGCCAGCAGCCCCCAAGTCGGACTCGCCGAGCAGTACTTC
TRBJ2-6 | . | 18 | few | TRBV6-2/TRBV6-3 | CASSQGSLTLSGANVLTF | TGTGCCAGCAGTCAGGGGTCCCTCACCCTCTCTGGGGCCAACGTCCTGACTTTC
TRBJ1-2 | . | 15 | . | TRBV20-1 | CSADGRDKENYGYTF | TGCAGCGCCGATGGCAGGGACAAGGAGAACTATGGCTACACCTTC
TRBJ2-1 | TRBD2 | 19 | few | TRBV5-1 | CASSRRERGLMSSYNEQFF | TGCGCCAGCAGCCGACGAGAGCGGGGATTGATGAGCTCCTACAATGAGCAGTTCTTC
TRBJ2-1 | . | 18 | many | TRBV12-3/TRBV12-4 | CASSPMLAGPRTYNEQFF | TGTGCCAGCAGTCCCATGCTAGCAGGCCCAAGGACCTACAATGAGCAGTTCTTC
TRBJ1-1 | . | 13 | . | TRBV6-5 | CASSPKLTWGAFF | TGTGCCAGCAGCCCCAAGTTGACCTGGGGCGCTTTCTTT
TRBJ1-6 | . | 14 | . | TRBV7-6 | CASSSGSLNSPLHF | TGTGCCAGCAGCTCAGGCAGCCTTAATTCACCCCTCCACTTT
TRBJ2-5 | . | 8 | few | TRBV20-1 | CSGETQYF | TGCAGTGGGGAGACCCAGTACTTC
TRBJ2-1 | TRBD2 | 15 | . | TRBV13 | CASSLAGGPGNEQFF | TGTGCCAGCAGCCTAGCGGGAGGGCCCGGCAATGAGCAGTTCTTC
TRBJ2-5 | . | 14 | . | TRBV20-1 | CSARKTEAQATQYF | TGCAGTGCCCGGAAGACGGAGGCCCAAGCGACCCAGTACTTC
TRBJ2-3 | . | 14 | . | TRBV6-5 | CASGPLTSTDTQYF | TGTGCCAGCGGTCCACTAACTAGCACAGATACGCAGTATTTT
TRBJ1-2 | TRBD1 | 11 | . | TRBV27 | CASDRGHGYTF | TGTGCCAGCGACAGGGGGCACGGCTACACCTTC
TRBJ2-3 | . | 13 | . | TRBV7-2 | CASSSPNGDTQYF | TGTGCCAGCAGCTCGCCTAACGGGGATACGCAGTATTTT
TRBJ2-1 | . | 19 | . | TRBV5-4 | CASSLGSSASGTGYNEQFF | TGTGCCAGCAGCTTGGGAAGTAGTGCTAGCGGGACAGGGTACAATGAGCAGTTCTTC
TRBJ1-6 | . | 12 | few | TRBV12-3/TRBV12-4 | CASARDNSPLHF | TGTGCCAGCGCGCGGGATAATTCACCCCTCCACTTT
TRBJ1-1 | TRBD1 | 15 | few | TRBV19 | CASSRGRQGNTEAFF | TGTGCCAGTAGTAGGGGGAGACAGGGCAACACTGAAGCTTTCTTT
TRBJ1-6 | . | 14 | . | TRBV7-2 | CASSLLQGGSPLHF | TGTGCCAGCAGCTTATTACAGGGTGGTTCACCCCTCCACTTT
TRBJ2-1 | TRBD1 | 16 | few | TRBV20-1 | CSGGLVGDRGVYEQFF | TGCAGTGGAGGGCTCGTGGGGGACAGGGGAGTTTATGAGCAGTTCTTC
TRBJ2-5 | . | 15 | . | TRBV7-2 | CASNLGSALQETQYF | TGTGCCAGCAACTTGGGTAGCGCCTTACAAGAGACCCAGTACTTC
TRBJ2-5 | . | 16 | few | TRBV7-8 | CASSATAFGAGETQYF | TGTGCCAGCAGCGCCACGGCGTTCGGTGCGGGGGAGACCCAGTACTTC
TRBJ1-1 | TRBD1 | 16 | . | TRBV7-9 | CASSSGGLRSFTEAFF | TGTGCCAGCAGCTCAGGGGGATTGAGGTCGTTCACTGAAGCTTTCTTT
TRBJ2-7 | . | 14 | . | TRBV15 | CATSKVPGSHEQYF | TGTGCCACCAGCAAGGTCCCGGGATCCCACGAGCAGTACTTC
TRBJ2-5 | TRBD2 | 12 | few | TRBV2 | CASSPWTSAVYF | TGTGCCAGCAGTCCCTGGACTAGCGCGGTATACTTC
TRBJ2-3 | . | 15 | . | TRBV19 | CASSILGASTDTQYF | TGTGCCAGTAGTATCTTAGGGGCTTCCACAGATACGCAGTATTTT
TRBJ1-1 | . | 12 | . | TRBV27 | CASNVGHTEAFF | TGTGCCAGCAATGTTGGGCACACTGAAGCTTTCTTT
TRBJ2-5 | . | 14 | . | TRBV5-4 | CASSLSTPGETQYF | TGTGCCAGCAGCCTATCGACTCCTGGAGAGACCCAGTACTTC
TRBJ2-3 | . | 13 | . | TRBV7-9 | CASNLISTDTQYF | TGTGCCAGCAACTTGATTAGCACAGATACGCAGTATTTT
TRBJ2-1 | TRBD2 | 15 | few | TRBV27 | CASSRGRNSYNEQFF | TGTGCCAGCAGTCGCGGGAGAAACTCCTACAATGAGCAGTTCTTC
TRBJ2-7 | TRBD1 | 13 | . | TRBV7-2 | CASRMTGGNEQYF | TGTGCCAGCAGAATGACAGGGGGAAACGAGCAGTACTTC
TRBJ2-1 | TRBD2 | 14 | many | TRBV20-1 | CSASLAGGLNEQFF | TGCAGTGCTAGCCTAGCGGGAGGCTTGAATGAGCAGTTCTTC